This TCR beta chain was captured in a study of blood T cell repertoires in COVID-19 (dated by TCRdb to about 2020). Concerning the study at large: Samples covering the acute and convalescent phases of COVID-19 were provided by collaborators in the United States, Italy and Spain. The prospective study material was composed of cDNA or gDNA derived from T cells, B-cell-depleted T cells, or PBMCs. Subjects who had been exposed to COVID-19, were actively infected with it, or had recovered from it provided the deeply sampled blood TCRbeta repertoires that made up the dataset. A freely available public database, intended as a resource for researchers studying the immune response to SARS-CoV-2, is where the repertoires were released. The samples were drawn from the first 160 participants of the ongoing ImmuneRACE study and from about 1,200 subjects provided by 6 global collaborators. The sample metadata nearly always contained a de-identified subject ID, COVID-19 status, age in years and sex. HLA class I and class II types, where available, came from metadata supplied by the sample provider rather than from assay-based typing.

The investigation overall reported the following: The amount of clinical and demographic metadata varied by source and participant and was provided uncurated.

A note on this clone: The clone's antigen remains unknown. The record has no base qualities; no much larger clone is one base away.

CDR1 is given as SEHNR and CDR2 as FQNEAQ, both from the germline V gene (reference sequence). For this chain, trimming is 5 bases at the V end and 8 bases at the J end, and the number of junction bases without a gene match is 5. There are 13 amino acids in the CDR3, from cysteine to phenylalanine inclusive. This entry keeps only the CDR3 DNA: 39 bases, framed from base 1. Samples from volunteer blood donors who had recovered from COVID-19 were contributed by a second Seattle source. Collaborating institutions collected whole blood in K2EDTA tubes following their own protocols. Collaborator samples were shipped for TCRbeta analysis as frozen whole blood, isolated PBMCs, or DNA extracted from either sample type. TCRbeta CDR3 regions were amplified from genomic DNA by means of the immunoSEQ Assay, a bias-controlled multiplex PCR. Per the authors' processing: Nucleated cell counts per sample were estimated from amplification of reference gene primers within the assay. Sequence reads were collapsed and filtered to measure the absolute abundance of every unique TCRbeta CDR3 rearrangement. For each sample, productive Simpson clonality was calculated as the square root of Simpson's diversity index across productive rearrangements. TCRdb limited this immuneACCESS table to in-frame rearrangements with V and J called. A share of clones is missing; checked studies link under half to unresolved V genes, and the rest is unexplained. D and trimming were read from the DNA, whereas the V and J calls and clone size are those reported in that table. Recorded for this sample are about 240,000 clones; approximately 83% of them occurred a single time. The ten top clones hold more than 1.5% of the sample.

The sample was peripheral blood. The origin of this receptor is a man aged 30 to 45 who had recovered from COVID-19. Recombination linked TRBV7-9 to TRBJ1-4, and 7 junctional nucleotides match TRBD1. The nucleotide sequence reads as follows: TGTGCCAGCAGCCCCCCGACAGGGGAAAAACTGTTTTTT. The resulting protein is CASSPPTGEKLFF. The entire variable domain, with the stretches around the CDR3 drawn from the reference TRBV7-9 and TRBJ1-4 proteins, is DTGVSQNPRHKITKRGQNVTFRCDPISEHNRLYWYRQTLGQGPEFLTYFQNEAQLEKSRLLSDRFSAERPKGSFSTLEIQRTEQGDSAMYLCASSPPTGEKLFFGSGTQLSVL.